Below, 7 T cell receptor beta chains from the same sample are listed, as sequenced in a study of blood T cell repertoires in COVID-19. Sequencing used immunoSEQ multiplex PCR; TCRdb keeps in-frame clones, though not all of them. The table includes a few hundred thousand clones, roughly nine tenths detected once. Sequenced material: PBMCs or T cells enriched from blood (not recorded which). The origin of the receptors is a man under 40 who had recovered from COVID-19.

This clone was found once. J is TRBJ2-7 and V is TRBV6-5; 11 nucleotides line up with TRBD2. The CDR3 is 14 amino acids. V lost 6 bases, J lost 4 bases, and 5 bases stayed unmatched. Germline lookup yields CDR1 MNHEY and CDR2 SVGAGI. Here the CDR3 DNA reads TGTGCCAGCAGCCGACTAGCGGGACCATACGAGCAGTACTTC. Its translation is CASSRLAGPYEQYF.

The V and J genes are TRBV12-2 and TRBJ2-5; the table assigns TRBD2, which was not confirmed against the DNA. TRBV12-2 is classified as a pseudogene. This CDR3 is 15 amino acids long. The CDR3 sequence is CASRPNGRTSGSLNF. CDR3 in DNA: TGTGCAAGTCGCCCCAACGGGCGGACTAGCGGGTCCCTCAACTTC.

The chain uses TRBV28 and TRBJ1-4; 7 bases fit TRBD1. V was pared by 8 bases and J by 7 bases, with 10 bases of the junction left unmatched. The germline V gene has CDR1 MDHEN and CDR2 SYDVKM. The CDR3 runs 14 residues. CDR3 residues: CASYGQVRGEKLFF. The CDR3 nucleotides read TGTGCCAGCTACGGACAGGTCCGGGGTGAAAAACTGTTTTTT.

This clone was observed a single time. CDR3 sequence reads: CAISESAKTGSEETQYF. The CDR3 region has the DNA TGTGCCATCAGTGAGTCCGCAAAGACAGGGTCAGAGGAGACCCAGTACTTC. The chain joins TRBV10-3 to TRBJ2-5; 7 bases align to TRBD1. J lost 5 bases, V lost 0 bases, and 12 bases had no gene match. Germline CDR1 reads ENHRY; CDR2 reads SYGVKD. The CDR3 is made up of 17 amino acids.

This clone appeared a single time. The V and J genes are TRBV18 and TRBJ1-1, with D tentatively TRBD1 (6 bases). V lost 2 bases to trimming and J lost 0 bases, with 10 bases between them. Germline V gene sequence: CDR1 KGHSH, CDR2 LQKENI. This CDR3 is 15 amino acids long. CDR3 sequence reads: CASSPKGGVNTEAFF. CDR3 DNA: TGTGCCAGCTCACCAAAGGGGGGGGTGAACACTGAAGCTTTCTTT.

This sequence joins TRBV19 and TRBJ1-1; 7 bases match TRBD1. The CDR3 length is 17 residues. With 2 bases clipped from V and 4 bases from J, the junction kept 13 bases outside the gene matches. Germline CDR1 reads LNHDA; CDR2 reads SQIVND (reference sequence). The CDR3 sequence is CASSILRQGASRTEAFF. The CDR3 DNA follows: TGTGCCAGTAGTATATTGCGACAGGGTGCGTCACGCACTGAAGCTTTCTTT.

The genes are TRBV6-5 and TRBJ2-5; 8 bases line up with TRBD1. Per the germline V gene, CDR1 is MNHEY and CDR2 is SVGAGI. The CDR3 runs 14 residues. Trimming took 2 bases from V and 2 from J; bases not matched to a gene: 1. CDR3 residues: CASSYNRGQETQYF. The DNA of the CDR3 is TGTGCCAGCAGTTACAACAGGGGGCAAGAGACCCAGTACTTC.